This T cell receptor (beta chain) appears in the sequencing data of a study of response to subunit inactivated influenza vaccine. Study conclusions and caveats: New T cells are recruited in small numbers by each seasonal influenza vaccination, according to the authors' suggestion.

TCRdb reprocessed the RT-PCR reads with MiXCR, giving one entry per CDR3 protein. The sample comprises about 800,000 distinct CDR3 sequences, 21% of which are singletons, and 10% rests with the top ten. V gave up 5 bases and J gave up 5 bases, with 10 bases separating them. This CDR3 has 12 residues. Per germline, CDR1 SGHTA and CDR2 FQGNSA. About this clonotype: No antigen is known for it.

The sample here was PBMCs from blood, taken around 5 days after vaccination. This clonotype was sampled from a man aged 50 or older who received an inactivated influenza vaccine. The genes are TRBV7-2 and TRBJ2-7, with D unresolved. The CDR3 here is CASSPVRHEQYF. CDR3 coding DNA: TGTGCCAGCAGCCCGGTCAGGCACGAGCAGTACTTC.